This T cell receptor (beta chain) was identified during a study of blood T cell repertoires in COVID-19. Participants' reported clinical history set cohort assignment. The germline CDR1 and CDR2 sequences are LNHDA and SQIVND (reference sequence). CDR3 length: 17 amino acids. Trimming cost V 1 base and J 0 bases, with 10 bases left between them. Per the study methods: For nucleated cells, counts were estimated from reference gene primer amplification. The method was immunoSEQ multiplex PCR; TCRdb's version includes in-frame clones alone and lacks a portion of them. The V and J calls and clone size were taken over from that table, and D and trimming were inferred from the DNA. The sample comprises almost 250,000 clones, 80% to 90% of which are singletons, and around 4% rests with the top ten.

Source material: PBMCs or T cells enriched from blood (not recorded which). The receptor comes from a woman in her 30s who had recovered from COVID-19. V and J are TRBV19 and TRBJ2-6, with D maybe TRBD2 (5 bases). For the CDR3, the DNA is TGTGCCAGTAGTATAGGGCTACGGGACTCTGGGGCCAACGTCCTGACTTTC. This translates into CASSIGLRDSGANVLTF.